This T cell receptor beta chain derives from a study of T cell responses to AZD1222 COVID-19 vaccine. Study-level background: Second-dose recipients at about 4 or about 12 weeks were treated as one pooled group. Study results and caveats: Reportedly, nearly half the spike-specific TCRs target unmutated variant regions. Clonal diversity was possibly underestimated; the donors were predominantly white British and more often female. Only after the peak T cell response were repertoires sampled.

As to this clone: The antigen is unknown.

This CDR3 has 14 amino acids. Germline V gives CDR1 LGHDT, CDR2 YNNKEL (reference sequence). V was shortened by 4 bases and J by 2 bases, with 12 bases between the two germline ends. Only in-frame clones appear in the TCRdb table, and some are missing; sequencing was by immunoSEQ multiplex PCR. The sample lists under 300,000 clones; approximately 93% were seen once. The rearrangement links TRBV3-1 (or the pseudogene TRBV3-2) to TRBJ2-7; no definite D call. The origin of this receptor is an adult in good health. Specimen: peripheral blood, collected on day 0 of AZD1222 vaccination. The CDR3 loop reads CASSRLPSTYEQYF. The CDR3 region has the DNA TGTGCCAGCAGCCGCTTACCTAGTACCTACGAGCAGTACTTC.